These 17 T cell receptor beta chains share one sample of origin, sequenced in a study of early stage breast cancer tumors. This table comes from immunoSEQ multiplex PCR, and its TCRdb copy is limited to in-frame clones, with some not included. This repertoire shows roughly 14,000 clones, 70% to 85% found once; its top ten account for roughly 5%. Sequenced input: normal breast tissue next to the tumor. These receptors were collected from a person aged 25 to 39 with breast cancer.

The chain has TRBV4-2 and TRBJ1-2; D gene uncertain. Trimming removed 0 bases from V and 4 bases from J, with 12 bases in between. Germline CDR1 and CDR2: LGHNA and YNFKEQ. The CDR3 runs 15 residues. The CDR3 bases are TGTGCCAGCAGCCAAGATCGAACGGTGGGCTATGGCTACACCTTC. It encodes CASSQDRTVGYGYTF.

This CDR3 reads CASTDRGNEQYF. CDR3 nucleotides: TGTGCCAGCACCGACAGGGGCAACGAGCAGTACTTC. This chain uses TRBV6-1 with TRBJ2-7; TRBD1 matches at 8 bases. V gave up 7 bases and J gave up 5 bases; unmatched junction bases: 4. This CDR3 has 12 residues. CDR1 and CDR2 (germline): MNHNS, SASEGT.

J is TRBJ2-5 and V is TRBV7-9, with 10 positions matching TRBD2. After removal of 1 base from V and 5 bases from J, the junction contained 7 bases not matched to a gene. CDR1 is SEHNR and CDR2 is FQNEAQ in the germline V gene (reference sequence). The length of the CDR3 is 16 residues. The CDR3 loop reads CASSLVGLAGAETQYF. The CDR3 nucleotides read TGTGCCAGCAGCTTAGTGGGCCTAGCGGGAGCGGAGACCCAGTACTTC.

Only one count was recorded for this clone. The CDR3 region is CAWSDRGLTSEPQYF. In nucleotides, the CDR3 is TGTGCCTGGAGTGACAGGGGATTGACGAGCGAGCCCCAGTACTTC. This chain connects TRBV30 to TRBJ2-5; 7 bases are shared with TRBD1. J lost 9 bases, V lost 1 base, and 14 bases had no gene match. The CDR3 runs 15 residues. CDR1 and CDR2 from the germline V gene are GTSNPN and SVGIG (reference sequence).

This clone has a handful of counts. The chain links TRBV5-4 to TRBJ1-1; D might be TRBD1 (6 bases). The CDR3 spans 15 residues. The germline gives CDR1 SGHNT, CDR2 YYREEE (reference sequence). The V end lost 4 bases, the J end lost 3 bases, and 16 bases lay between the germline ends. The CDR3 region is CASSPDRAPYTEAFF. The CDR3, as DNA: TGTGCCAGCAGCCCGGACAGAGCTCCTTACACTGAAGCTTTCTTT.

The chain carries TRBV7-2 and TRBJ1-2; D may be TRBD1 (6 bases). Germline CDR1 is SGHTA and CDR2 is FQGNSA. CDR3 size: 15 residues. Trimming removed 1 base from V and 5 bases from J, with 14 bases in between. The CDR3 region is CASSLGLAGAYGYTF. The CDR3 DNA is TGTGCCAGCAGCTTAGGTCTCGCAGGGGCTTATGGCTACACCTTC.

CDR3 nucleotides: TGTGCCAGCAGCTTGGGGGGCTCGGATAGTAGCAATCAGCCCCAGCATTTT. This translates into CASSLGGSDSSNQPQHF. This chain uses TRBV5-6 with TRBJ1-5, with TRBD1 as a possible D gene (5 bases). The germline V gene has CDR1 SGHDT and CDR2 YYEEEE. CDR3 length: 17 amino acids. Trimming shortened V by 0 bases and J by 0 bases, and 13 bases separated the two germline ends.

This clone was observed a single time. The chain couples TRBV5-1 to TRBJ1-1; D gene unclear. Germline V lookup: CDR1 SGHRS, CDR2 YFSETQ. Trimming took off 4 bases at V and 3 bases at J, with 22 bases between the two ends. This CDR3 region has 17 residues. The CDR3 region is CASSPSPLRAKDTEAFF. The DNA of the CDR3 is TGCGCCAGCAGCCCCTCTCCACTTAGGGCTAAGGACACTGAAGCTTTCTTT.

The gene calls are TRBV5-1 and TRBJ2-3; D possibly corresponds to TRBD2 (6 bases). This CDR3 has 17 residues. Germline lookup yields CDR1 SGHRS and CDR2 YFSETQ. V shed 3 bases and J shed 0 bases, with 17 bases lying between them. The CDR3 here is CASSSAVAGPSTDTQYF. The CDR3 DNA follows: TGCGCCAGCAGCTCCGCGGTGGCGGGACCTAGCACAGATACGCAGTATTTT.

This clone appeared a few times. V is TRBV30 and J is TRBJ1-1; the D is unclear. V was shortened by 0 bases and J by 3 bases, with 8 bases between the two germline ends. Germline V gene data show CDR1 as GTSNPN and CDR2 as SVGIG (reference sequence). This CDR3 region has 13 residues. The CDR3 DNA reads TGTGCCTGGAGTGTACGGGTGGACACTGAAGCTTTCTTT. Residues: CAWSVRVDTEAFF.

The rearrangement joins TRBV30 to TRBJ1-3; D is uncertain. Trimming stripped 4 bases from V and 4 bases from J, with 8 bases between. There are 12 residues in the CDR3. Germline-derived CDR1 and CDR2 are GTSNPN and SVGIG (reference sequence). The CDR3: CAWTSGGNTIYF. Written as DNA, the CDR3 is TGTGCCTGGACATCCGGCGGAAACACCATATATTTT.

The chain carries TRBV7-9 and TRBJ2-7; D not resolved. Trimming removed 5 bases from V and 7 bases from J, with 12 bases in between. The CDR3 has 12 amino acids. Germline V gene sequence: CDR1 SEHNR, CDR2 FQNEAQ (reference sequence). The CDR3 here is CASSPTSGEQYF. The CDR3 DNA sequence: TGTGCCAGCAGCCCGACTTCTGGGGAGCAGTACTTC.

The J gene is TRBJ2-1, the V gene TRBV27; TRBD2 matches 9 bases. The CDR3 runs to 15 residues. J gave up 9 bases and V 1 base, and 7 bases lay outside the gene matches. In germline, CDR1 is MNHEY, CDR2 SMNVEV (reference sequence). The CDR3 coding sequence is TGTGCCAGCAGTTTATTCGCGGGAGGGCCGGTTGAGCAGTTCTTC. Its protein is CASSLFAGGPVEQFF.

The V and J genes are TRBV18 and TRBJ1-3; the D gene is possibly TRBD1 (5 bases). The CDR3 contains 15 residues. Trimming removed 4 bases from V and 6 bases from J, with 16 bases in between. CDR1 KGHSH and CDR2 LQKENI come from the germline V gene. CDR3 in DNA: TGTGCCAGCTCACAGGGACCAGGATCGCTAAACACCATATATTTT. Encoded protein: CASSQGPGSLNTIYF.

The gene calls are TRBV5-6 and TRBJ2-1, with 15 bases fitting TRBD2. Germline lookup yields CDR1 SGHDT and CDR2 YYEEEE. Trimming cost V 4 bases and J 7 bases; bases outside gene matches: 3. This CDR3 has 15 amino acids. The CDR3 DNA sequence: TGTGCCAGCAGCCCCGGACTAGCGGGAGGGAATGAGCAGTTCTTC. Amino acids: CASSPGLAGGNEQFF.

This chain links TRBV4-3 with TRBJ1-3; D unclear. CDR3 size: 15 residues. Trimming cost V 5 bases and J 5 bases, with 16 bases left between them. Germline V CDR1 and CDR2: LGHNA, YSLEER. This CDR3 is CASSTLGGGRNTIYF. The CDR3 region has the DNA TGCGCCAGCAGCACTCTGGGAGGCGGAAGAAACACCATATATTTT.

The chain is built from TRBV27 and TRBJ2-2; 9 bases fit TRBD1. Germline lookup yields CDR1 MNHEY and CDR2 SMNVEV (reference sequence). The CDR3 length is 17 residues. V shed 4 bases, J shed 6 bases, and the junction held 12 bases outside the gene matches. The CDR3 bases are TGTGCCAGCAGTTCCTCGCTCGGGACAGGGCTTTCCGGGGAGCTGTTTTTT. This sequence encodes CASSSSLGTGLSGELFF.